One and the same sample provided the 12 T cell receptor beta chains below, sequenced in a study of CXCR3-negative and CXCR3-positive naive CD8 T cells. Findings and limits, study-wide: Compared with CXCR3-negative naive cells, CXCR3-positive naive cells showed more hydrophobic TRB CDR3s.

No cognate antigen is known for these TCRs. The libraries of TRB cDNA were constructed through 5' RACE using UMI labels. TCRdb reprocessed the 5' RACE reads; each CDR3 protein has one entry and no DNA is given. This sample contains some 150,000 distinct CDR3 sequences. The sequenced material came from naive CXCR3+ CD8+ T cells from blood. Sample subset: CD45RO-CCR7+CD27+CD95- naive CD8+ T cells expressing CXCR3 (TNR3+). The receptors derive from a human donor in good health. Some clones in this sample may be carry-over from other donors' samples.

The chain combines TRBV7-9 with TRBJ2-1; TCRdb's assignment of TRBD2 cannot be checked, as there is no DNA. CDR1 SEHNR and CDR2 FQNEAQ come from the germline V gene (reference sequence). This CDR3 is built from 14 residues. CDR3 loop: CASSPQRAYNEQFF.

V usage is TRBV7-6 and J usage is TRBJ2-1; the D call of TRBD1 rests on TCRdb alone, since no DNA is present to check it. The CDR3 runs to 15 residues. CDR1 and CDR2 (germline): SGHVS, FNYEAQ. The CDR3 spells CASSLAPLSYNEQFF.

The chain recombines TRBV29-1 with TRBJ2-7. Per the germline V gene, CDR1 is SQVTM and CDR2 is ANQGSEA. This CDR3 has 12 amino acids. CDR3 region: CSVEGPSYEQYF.

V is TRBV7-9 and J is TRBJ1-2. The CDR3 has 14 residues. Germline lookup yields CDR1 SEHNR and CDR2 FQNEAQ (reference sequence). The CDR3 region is CASSSLGQIYGCTF. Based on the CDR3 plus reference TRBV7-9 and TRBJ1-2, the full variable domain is DTGVSQNPRHKITKRGQNVTFRCDPISEHNRLYWYRQTLGQGPEFLTYFQNEAQLEKSRLLSDRFSAERPKGSFSTLEIQRTEQGDSAMYLCASSSLGQIYGCTFGSGTRLTVV.

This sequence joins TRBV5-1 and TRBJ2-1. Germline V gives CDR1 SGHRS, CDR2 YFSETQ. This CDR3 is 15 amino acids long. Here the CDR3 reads CASTWGLQTYNEQFF.

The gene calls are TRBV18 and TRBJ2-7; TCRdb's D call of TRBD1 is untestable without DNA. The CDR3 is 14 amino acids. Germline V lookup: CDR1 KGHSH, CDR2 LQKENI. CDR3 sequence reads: CASSPPGTLYEQYF.

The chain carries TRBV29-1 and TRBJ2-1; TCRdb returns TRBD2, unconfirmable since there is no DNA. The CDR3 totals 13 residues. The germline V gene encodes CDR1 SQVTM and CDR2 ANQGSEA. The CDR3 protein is CSPSRAGYNEQFF.

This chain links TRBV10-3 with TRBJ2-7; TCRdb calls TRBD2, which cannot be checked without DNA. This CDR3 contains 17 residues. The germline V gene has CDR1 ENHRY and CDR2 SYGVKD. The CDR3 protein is CAITNSPVTSGSYEQYF.

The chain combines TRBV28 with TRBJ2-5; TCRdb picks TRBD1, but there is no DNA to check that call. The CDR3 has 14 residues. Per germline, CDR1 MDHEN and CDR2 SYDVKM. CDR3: CASRGGQAKETQYF.

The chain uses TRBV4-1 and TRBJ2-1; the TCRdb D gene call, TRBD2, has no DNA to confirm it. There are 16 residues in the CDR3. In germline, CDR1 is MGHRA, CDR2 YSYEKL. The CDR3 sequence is CASSQVFSSGRNEQLF.

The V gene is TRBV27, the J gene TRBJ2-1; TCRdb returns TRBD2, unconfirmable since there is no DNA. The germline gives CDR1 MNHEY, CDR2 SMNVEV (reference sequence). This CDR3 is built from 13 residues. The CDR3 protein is CASTPFLGHEQFF.

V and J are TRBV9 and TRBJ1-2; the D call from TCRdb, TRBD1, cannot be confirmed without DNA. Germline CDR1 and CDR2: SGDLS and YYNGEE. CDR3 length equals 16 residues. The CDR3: CASSDPLGTGSYGYTF.